This T cell receptor beta chain was observed in a study of cytomegalovirus exposure and HLA in healthy donors. Points from the study as a whole: Fewer N-insertions than the roughly 650-donor mean were reportedly shown by an Asian-associated ancestry cluster in a later analysis. It emerged from a later analysis that several of the most significant clusters appeared to be linked to common viral pathogens. Later analysis associated a missense DCLRE1C variant with TCR beta V- and J-gene trimming. Reportedly, diagnosis of cytomegalovirus status by the classifier showed high specificity and sensitivity.

This CDR3 is 15 amino acids long. Trimming removed 5 bases at V and 0 bases at J, with 8 bases between. Germline lookup yields CDR1 MDHEN and CDR2 SYDVKM. In this sample, this clone turned up a few times. The target antigen is unknown. The PCR used 60 Vbeta and 13 Jbeta primers. TCRdb keeps only in-frame clones here, not all; method: immunoSEQ multiplex PCR. The repertoire holds around 85,000 clones, with around 80% as singletons. The chain links TRBV28 to TRBJ2-6; D is unclear. The sequence came from a man younger than 45 in good health and CMV-seronegative. The specimen was PBMCs. CDR3 region: CASSDTGSGANVLTF. The CDR3 nucleotides read TGTGCCAGCAGTGATACTGGCTCTGGGGCCAACGTCCTGACTTTC. Combining the CDR3 with reference TRBV28 and TRBJ2-6 gives the whole variable domain DVKVTQSSRYLVKRTGEKVFLECVQDMDHENMFWYRQDPGLGLRLIYFSYDVKMKEKGDIPEGYSVSREKKERFSLILESASTNQTSMYLCASSDTGSGANVLTFGAGSRLTVL.